These T cell receptor beta chains were read from a single sample in a study of cytotoxic CD8 clonotypes in ibrutinib-treated CLL. Assay used: immunoSEQ multiplex PCR; TCRdb lists only in-frame clones, some missing. The sample includes over 75,000 clones, around 73% of them seen just once. This material consisted of PBMCs, taken after 12 months of ibrutinib treatment. The receptors shown here come from a human donor with chronic lymphocytic leukemia. Both conserved end residues are part of each CDR3. A D gene is named only where the DNA matches it firmly. Clone size, where shown, is once, few, many, or a class for clones that have expanded.

J	D	V	size	DNA	CDR3
TRBJ1-5	TRBD1	TRBV9	.	TGTGCCAGCAGCCCCTCGACAGGGGGATCCAATCAGCCCCAGCATTTT	CASSPSTGGSNQPQHF
TRBJ1-6	.	TRBV28	.	TGTGCCAGTAACTCAGGGGTATTGGGCTCCTATAATTCACCCCTCCACTTT	CASNSGVLGSYNSPLHF
TRBJ2-3	.	TRBV5-1	.	TGCGCCAGCAGCTTGGGACAGAGTACAGATACGCAGTATTTT	CASSLGQSTDTQYF
TRBJ2-1	.	TRBV7-2	.	TGTGCCAGCAGCCCCGGGGCTAATGAGCAGTTCTTC	CASSPGANEQFF
TRBJ1-1	.	TRBV30	.	TGTGCCTGGAGAGTCGGTACTAACACTGAAGCTTTCTTT	CAWRVGTNTEAFF
TRBJ2-2	.	TRBV6-1	few	TGTGCCAGCAGTGCCCCTTTGAGGACCGGGGAGCTGTTTTTT	CASSAPLRTGELFF
TRBJ1-3	TRBD1	TRBV27	.	TGTGCCAGCAGAACAGGGGGCCCCGGAAACACCATATATTTT	CASRTGGPGNTIYF
TRBJ2-3	.	TRBV5-1	few	TGCGCCAGCAGCCTCTTTGGACTTAACACAGATACGCAGTATTTT	CASSLFGLNTDTQYF
TRBJ2-7	TRBD1	TRBV25-1	.	TGTGCCAGCAGTGAAGGGACAGGGTTGAATCTCGGGCAGTACTTC	CASSEGTGLNLGQYF
TRBJ2-3	.	TRBV28	few	TGTGCCAGCAGTTTTCTTTCAGGCACAGATACGCAGTATTTT	CASSFLSGTDTQYF
TRBJ1-5	.	TRBV5-1	.	TGCGCCAGCAGCTTGAAGGAGGAACTAAAGCAGCCCCAGCATTTT	CASSLKEELKQPQHF